The clone carrying this T cell receptor beta chain was picked up a small number of times. The antigen is unknown. This record comes from a study of regulatory T cells in long-lasting Graves disease. Regarding the study as a whole: Persistent Graves' patients showed a TCR diversity that was lower than that of newly diagnosed ones.

The sample's time point: persistent/refractory GD, antithyroid drugs over 5 years with positive TRAb. From RNA extracted from PBMCs, the TCR library was made. The authors built TCR beta libraries using iRepertoire HTBI primers and Arm-PCR of CDR3 regions. TCRdb re-analysed the multiplex PCR reads in MiXCR, keeping a single row per CDR3 protein. The sample shows about 470,000 distinct CDR3 sequences, roughly 21% of them seen only once. This CDR3 has 13 amino acids. With 3 bases removed from V and 2 bases from J, the gap between germline ends came to 7 bases. Germline-derived CDR1 and CDR2 are LNHDA and SQIVND (reference sequence).

The sequencing here drew on peripheral blood mononuclear cells (PBMCs), taken when the disease was refractory, from a patient treated with antithyroid drugs. This TCR derives from a female donor with Graves disease. The V and J genes are TRBV19 and TRBJ1-1, with no clear D. The CDR3 is CASSMEPNTEAFF. CDR3 sequence (DNA): TGTGCCAGTAGTATGGAGCCTAACACTGAAGCTTTCTTT.